The rows below give T cell receptor beta chains drawn from one sample of a study of blood T cells in healthy people across ages. TCRdb reanalysed the 5' RACE reads using MiXCR and keeps one entry per CDR3 protein. The sample consists of hundreds of thousands of distinct CDR3 sequences, approximately 25% of them appearing once. The same sample was also studied in work on T cells of mothers and their children.

Specimen: blood. The receptors shown here come from a boy between 10 and 17 years old in good health. CDR3s include the opening cysteine and the closing phenylalanine or tryptophan. D genes are given only for firm matches. Clone size, where shown, is once, few, many, or a class for clones that have expanded.

>NA|TRBV6-5|TRBJ1-2|TRBD1
TGTGCCAGCAGTTACGGACAGGGGCTCTGGAATGGCTACACCTTC
CASSYGQGLWNGYTF
>NA|TRBV6-6|TRBJ2-5|NA
TGTGCCAGCAGTTACTGGGGCGGGGAGACCCAGTACTTC
CASSYWGGETQYF
>few|TRBV4-3|TRBJ2-3|TRBD2
TGCGCCAGCAGCCAGGATTCACTAGCGGGGGGGAGGGGAGATACGCAGTATTTT
CASSQDSLAGGRGDTQYF
>NA|TRBV6-5|TRBJ1-2|TRBD1
TGTGCCAGCACCACCCGCGGGACAGGGCTACATGGCTACACCTTC
CASTTRGTGLHGYTF
>few|TRBV27|TRBJ2-5|NA
TGTGCCAGCAGTTCCGCCGCCTTTTCCGGGACTGTCGAGACCCAGTACTTC
CASSSAAFSGTVETQYF
>NA|TRBV7-3|TRBJ1-3|NA
TGTGCCAGCAGCACCCCCGGGACATTTTACTCTGGAAACACCATATATTTT
CASSTPGTFYSGNTIYF
>NA|TRBV12-3/TRBV12-4|TRBJ2-2|NA
TGTGCCAGCACTGCCCCTGGGGCGAACACCGGGGAGCTGTTTTTT
CASTAPGANTGELFF
>NA|TRBV5-1|TRBJ2-7|TRBD1
TGCGCCAGTTCGGGGTATGGACAGGAAATCTACGAGCAGTACTTC
CASSGYGQEIYEQYF
>few|TRBV29-1|TRBJ2-2|NA
TGCAGCGTTGGGATCTTGGGCACCGGGGAGCTGTTTTTT
CSVGILGTGELFF
>few|TRBV5-1|TRBJ2-7|NA
TGCGCCAGCAGCACCGAAGGGGGAAGCTACGAGCAGTACTTC
CASSTEGGSYEQYF
>NA|TRBV12-3/TRBV12-4|TRBJ1-6|NA
TGTGCCAGCAGCCTCGGACCAGGACAGTCACCCCTCCACTTT
CASSLGPGQSPLHF
>NA|TRBV3-1|TRBJ1-2|NA
TGTGCCAGCAGTCCAAGCACATTCTCCCTCTATGGCTACACCTTC
CASSPSTFSLYGYTF
>NA|TRBV2|TRBJ1-2|NA
TGTGCCAGCAGTGAAAGCACGGCCCGGGGTGGCTACACCTTC
CASSESTARGGYTF
>few|TRBV28|TRBJ1-3|NA
TGTGCCAGCAGTTTACCTTTTTACCGAAACACCATATATTTT
CASSLPFYRNTIYF
>NA|TRBV28|TRBJ1-1|NA
TGTGCCAGTAAGGGGGGACTTTACACTGAAGCTTTCTTT
CASKGGLYTEAFF
>NA|TRBV27|TRBJ2-7|NA
TGTGCCAGCAGTTTTGGGGCCCTCCCCAACGAGCAGTACTTC
CASSFGALPNEQYF
>NA|TRBV7-2|TRBJ2-5|NA
TGTGCCAGCAGCTTAACCCGTAGGGATACCCAGTACTTC
CASSLTRRDTQYF
>NA|TRBV20-1|TRBJ1-5|NA
TGCAGTGCTAGGGCAGGAAATAGCAATCAGCCCCAGCATTTT
CSARAGNSNQPQHF
>NA|TRBV20-1|TRBJ2-5|NA
TGCAGTGCTAGAGCACAGGGCCCCTATGTGGAGACCCAGTACTTC
CSARAQGPYVETQYF
>few|TRBV29-1|TRBJ2-4|NA
TGCAGCGTTGAGGGGGGAGGCGAAAACATTCAGTACTTC
CSVEGGGENIQYF
>few|TRBV4-2|TRBJ2-1|TRBD2
TGTGCCAGCAGCCAAGATGGGAATAGCGGGGGCAGAGAGTACTTC
CASSQDGNSGGREYF
>once|TRBV4-3|TRBJ2-7|TRBD1
TGCGCCAGCAGCCAGAGCTGGGAACAGGGGTTTTACGAGCAGTACTTC
CASSQSWEQGFYEQYF
>few|TRBV4-1|TRBJ2-4|NA
TGCGCCAGCAGCCACCGCCTGTTATTCGATAGAGACATTCAGTACTTC
CASSHRLLFDRDIQYF
>NA|TRBV6-1|TRBJ2-5|NA
TGTGCCAGCCGTGACAGCCCCCAAGAGACCCGGTACTTC
CASRDSPQETRYF
>NA|TRBV10-3|TRBJ1-2|NA
TGTGCCATCAGTGCGGGGGGACAAGGGGGCTACACCTTC
CAISAGGQGGYTF
>once|TRBV20-1|TRBJ1-1|NA
TGCAGTGCCACCAAGGGCGGGGCGGACACTGAAGCTTTCTTT
CSATKGGADTEAFF
>NA|TRBV20-1|TRBJ2-7|NA
TGCAGCGCTACCGGGGGAAGCTCCTACGAGCAGTACTTC
CSATGGSSYEQYF
>once|TRBV29-1|TRBJ1-2|NA
TGCAGCGCTGATTTCGGCTACACCTTC
CSADFGYTF
>NA|TRBV20-1|TRBJ2-5|TRBD1
TGCAGTGCTCGAAGGGACAGCCCGAATCAAGAGACCCAGTACTTC
CSARRDSPNQETQYF
>many|TRBV28|TRBJ2-5|NA
TGTGCCAGCAGTTTTCTGGGGGCCGAGGAGACCCAGTACTTC
CASSFLGAEETQYF
>NA|TRBV7-9|TRBJ1-1|NA
TGTGCCAGCAGCTTTGACTCTTTGACTGAAGCTTTCTTT
CASSFDSLTEAFF
>NA|TRBV11-2|TRBJ2-3|NA
TGTGCCAGCAGCTTAGCCGGGCACGAAGATACGCAGTATTTT
CASSLAGHEDTQYF
>NA|TRBV7-2|TRBJ2-3|TRBD2
TGTGCCAGCAGCTCCTGGACTAGCGGGACAGATACGCAGTATTTT
CASSSWTSGTDTQYF
>few|TRBV5-6|TRBJ1-2|NA
TGTGCCAGCAGCTCCCAGTGGGGGAGCGGCTACACCTTC
CASSSQWGSGYTF
>NA|TRBV6-5|TRBJ2-1|TRBD2
TGTGCCAGCAGGGCTACTAGCGGGGGGGCCTACAATGAGCAGTTCTTC
CASRATSGGAYNEQFF
>NA|TRBV6-6|TRBJ2-5|NA
TGTGCCAGCATTCAGGGTTGGCGGGAGACCCAGTACTTC
CASIQGWRETQYF
>NA|TRBV25-1|TRBJ2-5|NA
TGTGCCAGCAGTGAGGTCGGAAGGTGGCAAGAGACCCAGTACTTC
CASSEVGRWQETQYF
>NA|TRBV4-2|TRBJ2-5|NA
TGTGCCAGCAGCCGCTCGGGCTTCGGAGAGACCCAGTACTTC
CASSRSGFGETQYF
>NA|TRBV6-2/TRBV6-3|TRBJ2-1|NA
TGTGCCAGCAGGGTACAGTACAATGAGCAGTTCTTC
CASRVQYNEQFF